This T cell receptor (beta chain) was identified in a study of blood T cell repertoires in COVID-19. Study processing details: Amplification with reference gene primers provided the estimates of nucleated cell counts. Produced via immunoSEQ multiplex PCR; TCRdb's table is partial and in-frame only. The DNA was the basis for D and trimming; V, J and clone size are from that table. The profile shows about 130,000 clones, more than 75% of them singletons. This CDR3 contains 15 residues. Trimming left V 2 bases short and J 6 bases short, with 16 bases between. The germline CDR1 and CDR2 sequences are KGHSH and LQKENI.

The sample was peripheral blood. The chain recombines TRBV18 with TRBJ1-2, with a weak D call TRBD1 (5 bases). The source of this sequence is a man aged 45-65 years with active COVID-19. The CDR3 loop is CASSPTWAGIDGYTF. CDR3 bases: TGTGCCAGCTCACCAACGTGGGCAGGGATAGATGGCTACACCTTC.